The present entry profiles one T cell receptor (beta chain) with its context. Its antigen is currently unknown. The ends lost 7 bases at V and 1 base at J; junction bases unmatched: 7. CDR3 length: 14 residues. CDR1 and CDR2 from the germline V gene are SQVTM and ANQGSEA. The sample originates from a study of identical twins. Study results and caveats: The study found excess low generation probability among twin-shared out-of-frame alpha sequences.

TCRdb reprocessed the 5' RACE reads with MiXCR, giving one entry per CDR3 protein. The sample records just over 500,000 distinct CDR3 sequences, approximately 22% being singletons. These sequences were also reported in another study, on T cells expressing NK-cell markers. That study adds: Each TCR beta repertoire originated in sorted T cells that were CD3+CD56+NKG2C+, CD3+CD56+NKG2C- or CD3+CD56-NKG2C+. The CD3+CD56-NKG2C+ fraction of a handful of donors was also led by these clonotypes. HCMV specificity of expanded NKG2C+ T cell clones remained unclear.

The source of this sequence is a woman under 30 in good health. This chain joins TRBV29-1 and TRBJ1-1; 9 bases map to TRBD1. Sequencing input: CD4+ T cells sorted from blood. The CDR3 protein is CSGNRGRGNTEAFF. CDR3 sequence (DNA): TGCAGCGGAAACAGGGGGCGAGGGAACACTGAAGCTTTCTTT.